This T cell receptor beta chain came from a study of blood T cell repertoires in COVID-19. Study-wide context: The samples span acute and convalescent COVID-19 from the United States, Italy and Spain.

Authors' analysis steps: Nucleated cell counts were estimated from reference gene primer amplification. TCRdb's copy holds only in-frame clones and misses some; the assay was immunoSEQ multiplex PCR. V, J and clone size derive from that table, while D and trimming were established from the DNA sequence. The repertoire consists of 350,000 to 500,000 clones, with 80% to 90% occurring once and the leading ten covering roughly 0.84%. V dropped 3 bases and J dropped 10 bases, with 7 bases sitting between them. The CDR3 contains 12 residues. Germline V lookup: CDR1 MDHEN, CDR2 SYDVKM. Followed over time, Seattle patients had been enrolled while infection was active.

The receptor was derived from a man aged 18 to 30 with COVID-19, enrolled during active disease. Sample: peripheral blood. This chain uses TRBV28 with TRBJ1-6; D remains ambiguous. The CDR3 sequence: CASSLPRSPLHF. CDR3 DNA: TGTGCCAGCAGTTTGCCCCGGTCACCCCTCCACTTT.